The clone carrying this T cell receptor beta chain is a singleton in its sample. This CDR3 spans 16 amino acids. Germline-derived CDR1 and CDR2 are LNHDA and SQIVND (reference sequence). V lost 3 bases to trimming and J lost 3 bases; unmatched junction nucleotides: 4. Profiled with immunoSEQ multiplex PCR; TCRdb holds only in-frame clones, not every one. The repertoire consists of 65,000 to 70,000 clones, with about four fifths occurring once and the leading ten covering about 6%. The data are from a study of blood T cell repertoires in COVID-19. As for the study in general: The study drew acute and convalescent COVID-19 samples from the United States, Italy and Spain.

The chain carries TRBV19 and TRBJ2-1, with 11 bases lining up with TRBD1. This receptor was identified in a woman aged 55-69 years with acute or convalescent COVID-19. Sequenced material: peripheral blood. The DNA for the CDR3 is TGTGCCAGTAGTATGGCCGGGACAGGGGGCTACAATGAGCAGTTCTTC. As protein: CASSMAGTGGYNEQFF.